This is a list of T cell receptor beta chains from one sample in a study of blood T cell repertoires in COVID-19. Sequencing used immunoSEQ multiplex PCR; TCRdb keeps in-frame clones, though not all of them. The sample has around 260,000 clones; approximately 90% are singletons. Sequencing was carried out using peripheral blood. The source of these receptors is a man younger than 30 with active or convalescent COVID-19. CDR3s include the opening cysteine and the closing phenylalanine or tryptophan. A D gene is named only where the DNA matches it firmly. Rows give clone size only sometimes, using once, few, many, or a class for an expanded clone.

v_gene,j_gene,d_gene,abundance,CDR3nt,CDR3aa
TRBV9,TRBJ2-7,.,.,TGTGCCAGCAGCGTCGACCCGGGAAGGAACGAGCAGTACTTC,CASSVDPGRNEQYF
TRBV28,TRBJ2-3,.,.,TGTGCCAGCAGTTTCCCCGGACTCACAGATACGCAGTATTTT,CASSFPGLTDTQYF
TRBV19,TRBJ2-2,.,.,TGTGCCAGTAGTCAACTACGGATTACCGGGGAGCTGTTTTTT,CASSQLRITGELFF
TRBV30,TRBJ1-1,.,.,TGTGCCTGGAGTGCTCAGGGATACACTGAAGCTTTCTTT,CAWSAQGYTEAFF
TRBV4-3,TRBJ2-1,TRBD2,.,TGCGCCAGCAGCCAAGAGGTAGGGAGGGCGTATGAGCAGTTCTTC,CASSQEVGRAYEQFF
TRBV18,TRBJ2-2,TRBD1,.,TGTGCCAGCTCACCACTTGACAGGGCGAACACCGGGGAGCTGTTTTTT,CASSPLDRANTGELFF
TRBV27,TRBJ2-7,TRBD1,few,TGTGCCAGCAGTTTGCGGACAGGGAACGAGCAGTACTTC,CASSLRTGNEQYF
TRBV24-1,TRBJ2-3,.,.,TGTGCCACCAGTGACCCAAAAACGGGGTATAGCACAGATACGCAGTATTTT,CATSDPKTGYSTDTQYF
TRBV4-1,TRBJ2-7,TRBD1,.,TGCGCCAGCAGCCCAAGGGACAGCTCCTACGAGCAGTACTTC,CASSPRDSSYEQYF
TRBV28,TRBJ2-3,.,.,TGTGCCATCTCTACGGCGGGGGCAGGCACAGATACGCAGTATTTT,CAISTAGAGTDTQYF
TRBV6-2/TRBV6-3,TRBJ2-7,.,few,TGTGCCAGCAGTTACTCGCTAGTCGAGCAGTACTTC,CASSYSLVEQYF
TRBV5-6,TRBJ2-1,TRBD1,.,TGTGCCAGCAGCTGGACAGGAGATGAGCAGTTCTTC,CASSWTGDEQFF
TRBV1,TRBJ1-1,.,once,TGCACCAGCAGCCACCGTAGAGGGCCCTACACTGAAGCTTTCTTT,CTSSHRRGPYTEAFF
TRBV7-6,TRBJ1-2,TRBD1,.,TGTGCCAGCAGCCAGACAGGGGCGGGGGGCTACACCTTC,CASSQTGAGGYTF
TRBV15,TRBJ1-5,.,.,TGTGCCACCAGCAGAGATAAGGGGCGGAATCAGCCCCAGCATTTT,CATSRDKGRNQPQHF
TRBV3-1/TRBV3-2,TRBJ2-2,.,.,TGTGCCAGCAGCCGGCGGCAGAACACCGGGGAGCTGTTTTTT,CASSRRQNTGELFF
TRBV6-5,TRBJ2-7,.,.,TGTGCCAGCAAAGCCGCAGCTCAGGGCTCCTACGAGCAGTACTTC,CASKAAAQGSYEQYF
TRBV6-2/TRBV6-3,TRBJ2-2,.,once,TGTGCCAGCAGTCTCTACTCCCGGTGGAACACCGGGGAGCTGTTTTTT,CASSLYSRWNTGELFF
TRBV12-2,TRBJ2-5,.,.,TGTGCAAGTCGCTTAGTCCTGGGGGACAGGGTAGAGACCCAGTACTTC,CASRLVLGDRVETQYF
TRBV25-1,TRBJ1-2,.,.,TGTGCCAGCAGTGAATCGAGTACCTGGGGCGGCTATGGCTACACCTTC,CASSESSTWGGYGYTF
TRBV7-2,TRBJ2-2,.,.,TGTGCCAGCAGCTTATCGGGGAGAACCGGGGAGCTGTTTTTT,CASSLSGRTGELFF
TRBV20-1,TRBJ2-1,TRBD2,.,TGCAGTGCTTTGAAGCGGGACGAGCAGTTCTTC,CSALKRDEQFF
TRBV2,TRBJ2-1,.,.,TGTGCCAGCAGTGGACAGCTAGAAGGGGTCAATGAGCAGTTCTTC,CASSGQLEGVNEQFF
TRBV10-3,TRBJ2-7,.,few,TGTGCCACACAAAGCTACGAGCAGTACTTC,CATQSYEQYF
TRBV28,TRBJ2-5,TRBD1,.,TGTGCCAGCAGTTTAGGAGGACAGGGGTTAGAGACCCAGTACTTC,CASSLGGQGLETQYF
TRBV5-1,TRBJ2-5,TRBD1,.,TGCGCCAGCAGCTATTTCCGGGACAGGGGAAGGATAGGAGAGACCCAGTACTTC,CASSYFRDRGRIGETQYF
TRBV9,TRBJ1-2,.,.,TGTGCCAGCAGCGTAGGAGCGGCCTATGGCTACACCTTC,CASSVGAAYGYTF
TRBV6-2/TRBV6-3,TRBJ1-6,.,.,TGTGCCAGCAGTTACCGAGGGCAGGGAGGTTCACCCCTCCACTTT,CASSYRGQGGSPLHF
TRBV6-5,TRBJ2-1,.,once,TGTGCCACCGGGACAACTTCCTACAATGAGCAGTTCTTC,CATGTTSYNEQFF
TRBV30,TRBJ2-2,.,.,TGTGCCTGGGTTCAGTTCACCGGGGAGCTGTTTTTT,CAWVQFTGELFF
TRBV24-1,TRBJ1-6,.,once,TGTGCCACCAGTGATGCGGGGTATAATTCACCCCTCCACTTT,CATSDAGYNSPLHF
TRBV6-5,TRBJ2-7,.,.,TGTGCCAGCAGTTCCATCATTAGTGGGCTCTACGAGCAGTACTTC,CASSSIISGLYEQYF
TRBV9,TRBJ2-3,.,.,TGTGCCAGCAGCGCACAGGGTCGGCTGACAGATACGCAGTATTTT,CASSAQGRLTDTQYF
TRBV6-5,TRBJ2-7,.,.,TGTGCCAGCAGGTTCAGCTCCTACGAGCAGTACTTC,CASRFSSYEQYF
TRBV5-8,TRBJ2-5,.,.,TGTGCCAGCAGCCCTGACTACGGGGAGACCCAGTACTTC,CASSPDYGETQYF
TRBV27,TRBJ2-5,.,once,TGTGCCAGCAGTCCCGCGGACTGGACTTTCGAGACCCAGTACTTC,CASSPADWTFETQYF
TRBV4-1,TRBJ1-2,TRBD1,.,TGCGCCAGCAGCCAAGGGGGCAGGGGGCCCACTAACTATGGCTACACCTTC,CASSQGGRGPTNYGYTF
TRBV27,TRBJ2-7,TRBD2,.,TGTGCCAGCAGCTCAGCGGGAGGTGCCTACGAGCAGTACTTC,CASSSAGGAYEQYF
TRBV7-9,TRBJ2-5,TRBD2,few,TGTGCCAGCAGCCCTGGGGGAAGCGGGGGCCGGGGAGAGACCCAGTACTTC,CASSPGGSGGRGETQYF
TRBV28,TRBJ2-1,TRBD1,once,TGTGCCAGCAGTCGACAGGGACCATACAATGAGCAGTTCTTC,CASSRQGPYNEQFF
TRBV27,TRBJ2-3,TRBD2,.,TGTGCCAGCAAGGCTAGCGGGGCGTCAGATACGCAGTATTTT,CASKASGASDTQYF
TRBV6-5,TRBJ2-5,TRBD1,.,TGTGCCAGCAGTTACGGTGGACAGGTAGAGACCCAGTACTTC,CASSYGGQVETQYF
TRBV9,TRBJ2-2,TRBD1,once,TGTGCCAGCAGCTCCGATTACGGGACAGGGAAAACCGGGGAGCTGTTTTTT,CASSSDYGTGKTGELFF
TRBV5-6,TRBJ2-3,.,.,TGTGCCAGCAGCTTGGGGGCTGTATCTTGGGATACGCAGTATTTT,CASSLGAVSWDTQYF
TRBV5-1,TRBJ2-7,TRBD1,.,TGCGCCAGCAGCTTACTGGGACAGGGGGCCGGCGAGCAGTACTTC,CASSLLGQGAGEQYF